Below are 29 T cell receptor beta chains sequenced from a single sample in a study of T cell repertoires in cytomegalovirus infection. MiXCR was run by TCRdb on the reads, yielding one entry per CDR3 protein. The sample holds 600,000 to 800,000 distinct CDR3 sequences, 20% to 25% seen once. The sequenced sample consisted of CD8+ T cells from PBMCs. These receptors were obtained from a human donor in good health (CMV status not recorded). Some clones in this sample may be carry-over from other donors' samples.

The rearrangement joins TRBV10-3 to TRBJ1-4, with TRBD1 matching over 7 bases. Germline CDR1 reads ENHRY; CDR2 reads SYGVKD. With V trimmed by 6 bases and J by 6 bases, 7 bases remained unmatched. This CDR3 comprises 14 residues. The CDR3 is CAIRIRDRDEKLFF. The CDR3 DNA is TGTGCCATCAGGATCCGAGACAGGGATGAAAAACTGTTTTTT.

The table lists this clonotype with many counts. V usage is TRBV7-9 and J usage is TRBJ1-1, with 7 bases matching TRBD1. V dropped 5 bases and J dropped 4; count of bases not matched to a gene: 4. From germline, CDR1 is SEHNR and CDR2 FQNEAQ (reference sequence). The CDR3 extends over 13 amino acids. The CDR3 DNA reads TGTGCCAGCAGCCCACAGGGGAGCACTGAAGCTTTCTTT. It translates to CASSPQGSTEAFF.

This clonotype showed up just once. The CDR3, as DNA: TGTGCCAGCAGTCCCCAGCGGGGGATGCAAGAGACCCAGTACTTC. Its protein product is CASSPQRGMQETQYF. This rearrangement joins TRBV27 to TRBJ2-5; 8 bases are shared with TRBD2. With V trimmed by 5 bases and J by 2 bases, 7 bases remained unmatched. Per germline, CDR1 MNHEY and CDR2 SMNVEV (reference sequence). The CDR3 contains 15 residues.

The CDR3 nucleotides read TGTGCCAGCAGCAGAATAGCGGGGTCCTACAATGAGCAGTTCTTC. Translation gives CASSRIAGSYNEQFF. The V call is TRBV7-2, the J call TRBJ2-1; 8 positions agree with TRBD2. This CDR3 spans 15 amino acids. Germline loops: CDR1 SGHTA, CDR2 FQGNSA. J lost 1 base, V lost 5 bases, and 4 bases had no gene match.

Notes on this clonotype: Its ends do not fully match the called genes, so a read error is possible. The chain links TRBV19 to TRBJ1-5; no clear D. CDR3 size: 13 residues. The germline V gene encodes CDR1 LNHDA and CDR2 SQIVND (reference sequence). CDR3 region: CASSPYSNQSQHF. The CDR3 DNA follows: TGTGCCAGTAGCCCTTATAGCAATCAGTCCCAGCATTTT.

The chain employs TRBV29-1 and TRBJ2-3, with D perhaps TRBD2 (5 bases). Looked up from germline, CDR1 is SQVTM and CDR2 is ANQGSEA. The CDR3 is 13 amino acids. V was pared by 6 bases and J by 0 bases, with 10 bases between. CDR3 amino acids: CSVQEDSTDTQYF. CDR3 sequence (DNA): TGCAGCGTCCAGGAGGACAGCACAGATACGCAGTATTTT.

This clonotype has a count of ten or more. This chain uses TRBV7-6 with TRBJ1-5, with D perhaps TRBD1 (6 bases). From germline, CDR1 is SGHVS and CDR2 FNYEAQ. Trimming took off 5 bases at V and 4 bases at J, with 12 bases between the two ends. CDR3 length: 14 residues. CDR3 nucleotides: TGTGCCAGCAGCCCTAGGGGGATTAATCAGCCCCAGCATTTT. Its protein product is CASSPRGINQPQHF.

This clonotype was detected once. The chain combines TRBV4-2 with TRBJ2-3; 10 bases are a match to TRBD1. The V and J ends lost 7 bases and 4 bases, in that order; junction bases with no gene match: 8. This CDR3 has 15 amino acids. CDR1 LGHNA and CDR2 YNFKEQ come from the germline V gene. This chain's CDR3 is CASTPGQGKADTQYF. CDR3 bases: TGTGCCAGCACACCGGGACAGGGGAAAGCAGATACGCAGTATTTT.

This clonotype was counted many times. The rearrangement uses TRBV6-1 and TRBJ2-5; 9 positions match TRBD1. CDR1 and CDR2 (germline): MNHNS, SASEGT. Trimming removed 3 bases from V and 2 bases from J; junction bases left unmatched: 4. This CDR3 comprises 15 residues. DNA of the CDR3: TGTGCCAGCAGTGAGGGACAGGGCGGACAAGAGACCCAGTACTTC. Amino acid sequence: CASSEGQGGQETQYF.

This clonotype was counted between two and nine times. One base away lies a much larger clone, so this may be a sequencing read error. The chain links TRBV5-6 to TRBJ2-2; no reliable D call. The CDR3 has 14 amino acids. Deletions cut 1 base from V and 0 bases from J, with 4 bases between. Germline lookup yields CDR1 SGHDT and CDR2 YYEEEE. CDR3 region: CASSLYPNTGELFF. Here the CDR3 DNA reads TGTGCCAGCAGCTTGTACCCGAACACCGGGGAGCTGTTTTTT.

This rearrangement joins TRBV20-1 to TRBJ2-1; 9 bases are a match to TRBD1. This CDR3 is built from 16 residues. Germline V lookup: CDR1 DFQATT, CDR2 SNEGSKA (reference sequence). Trimming at V came to 5 bases and at J to 9 bases, leaving 17 bases not matched to a gene. Here the CDR3 DNA reads TGCAGTGCTGACCCCGAAGGGACAGGGTGGGGCACTGAGCAGTTCTTC. It encodes CSADPEGTGWGTEQFF.

The table lists this clonotype with a few counts. This chain uses TRBV6-6 with TRBJ2-7; D assignment may be TRBD1 or TRBD2 (5 bases each). The CDR3 length is 12 residues. Germline loops: CDR1 MNHNY, CDR2 SVGAGI (reference sequence). Trimming stripped 11 bases from V and 1 base from J, with 12 bases between. In nucleotides, the CDR3 is TGTGCCGGGAGTTGGGGGTCCTACGAGCAGTACTTC. It encodes CAGSWGSYEQYF.

The CDR3 loop is CSILQETQYF. In DNA, the CDR3 is TGCAGCATATTGCAAGAGACCCAGTACTTC. The V call is TRBV29-1, the J call TRBJ2-5, with D unclear. The V gene lost 8 bases and the J gene lost 2 bases, with 6 bases spanning the gap. The CDR3 extends over 10 amino acids. CDR1 SQVTM and CDR2 ANQGSEA come from the germline V gene. The full variable domain, with the rest looked up from reference TRBV29-1 and TRBJ2-5, is SAVISQKPSRDICQRGTSLTIQCQVDSQVTMMFWYRQQPGQSLTLIATANQGSEATYESGFVIDKFPISRPNLTFSTLTVSNMSPEDSSIYLCSILQETQYFGPGTRLLVL.

This clonotype was seen at least ten times. This rearrangement joins TRBV10-3 to TRBJ2-3; 9 bases align to TRBD1. Per germline, CDR1 ENHRY and CDR2 SYGVKD. After removal of 6 bases from V and 3 bases from J, the junction contained 7 bases not matched to a gene. This CDR3 region has 15 residues. The CDR3: CAIRKWDRDTDTQYF. The CDR3 DNA reads TGTGCCATCAGAAAGTGGGACAGGGATACAGATACGCAGTATTTT.

A word on this clonotype: A read error may be the cause here, since a much bigger clone is one base away. This sequence joins TRBV4-3 and TRBJ1-2; 10 nucleotides line up with TRBD1. After removal of 3 bases from V and 4 bases from J, the junction contained 8 bases not matched to a gene. CDR1 is LGHNA and CDR2 is YSLEER in the germline V gene. The CDR3 covers 16 residues. The CDR3 bases are TGCGCCAGCAGCCATGTGGCCCGGGACAGGGGCTATGGCTACACCTTC. Translating it yields CASSHVARDRGYGYTF.

The chain couples TRBV7-9 to TRBJ1-2; D call uncertain. Germline V gives CDR1 SEHNR, CDR2 FQNEAQ (reference sequence). V lost 3 bases, J lost 0 bases, and 8 bases lay in between. The CDR3 covers 14 residues. For the CDR3, the DNA is TGTGCCAGCAGCTTTGTAAGATCTAACTATGGCTACACCTTC. Its translation is CASSFVRSNYGYTF.

This chain connects TRBV20-1 to TRBJ2-7, with 10 bases identical to TRBD2. The CDR3 is 15 amino acids. V shed 5 bases, J shed 3 bases, and the junction held 10 bases outside the gene matches. CDR1 is DFQATT and CDR2 is SNEGSKA in the germline V gene (reference sequence). Here the CDR3 reads CSADTTSGDYYEQYF. CDR3 in DNA: TGCAGTGCTGATACTACTAGCGGGGATTACTACGAGCAGTACTTC.

As concerns this clonotype: This may be a read error, as it is one base from a much larger clone. The chain is built from TRBV7-6 and TRBJ2-5; D unclear. This CDR3 comprises 13 residues. The V and J ends lost 4 bases and 5 bases respectively, with 11 bases between them. From germline, CDR1 is SGHVS and CDR2 FNYEAQ. The chain's CDR3 is CASSWGNGETQYF. The CDR3 DNA reads TGTGCCAGCAGCTGGGGTAATGGGGAGACCCAGTACTTC.

Of note for this clonotype: The final CDR3 position lacks the conserved phenylalanine or tryptophan, pointing to a likely read error. This chain joins TRBV7-2 and TRBJ2-3, with D perhaps matching TRBD2 (6 bases). The germline V gene has CDR1 SGHTA and CDR2 FQGNSA. This CDR3 region has 15 residues. CDR3 nucleotide sequence: TGTGTCAGCAGCTTCGGCGGGGACTCCTTAGGGACGCAGTATTCT. It codes for CVSSFGGDSLGTQYS.

This clonotype was counted between two and nine times. The rearrangement uses TRBV20-1 and TRBJ2-1; 8 positions match TRBD2. V was clipped by 8 bases and J by 0 bases; unmatched bases: 6. The length of the CDR3 is 14 residues. Germline V lookup: CDR1 DFQATT, CDR2 SNEGSKA (reference sequence). The CDR3 nucleotides are TGCAGTACGACGGGGGGGCCCTCCTACAATGAGCAGTTCTTC. Its protein is CSTTGGPSYNEQFF.

The sample holds many counts of this clonotype. The chain is built from TRBV11-1 and TRBJ2-5; D unclear. Germline V lookup: CDR1 SGHAT, CDR2 FQDESV (reference sequence). V shed 5 bases and J shed 5 bases, with 15 bases lying between them. The CDR3 has 14 residues. CDR3 sequence reads: CASSPEGMGETQYF. CDR3 nucleotides: TGTGCCAGCAGCCCCGAAGGGATGGGCGAGACCCAGTACTTC.

As DNA, the CDR3 is TGTGCCAGCAGCCAAGTCCCGGGACAGGGTGACACCGGGGAGCTGTTTTTT. Its protein is CASSQVPGQGDTGELFF. The rearrangement uses TRBV14 and TRBJ2-2; 9 bases line up with TRBD1. CDR1 is SGHDN and CDR2 is FVKESK in the germline V gene. Trimming cost V 1 base and J 3 bases; bases outside gene matches: 6. This CDR3 region has 17 residues.

This clonotype was counted ten times or more. The V gene is TRBV27, the J gene TRBJ2-7; perhaps D is TRBD1 or TRBD2 (6 bases each). The CDR3 runs to 15 residues. The germline CDR1 and CDR2 sequences are MNHEY and SMNVEV (reference sequence). V was clipped by 4 bases and J by 2 bases, with 15 bases between them. In DNA form, the CDR3 reads TGTGCCAGCAGTTCCCGGGGGCCCTCGGCCTACGAGCAGTACTTC. Its translation: CASSSRGPSAYEQYF.

This sequence joins TRBV7-2 and TRBJ1-2, with a possible D match to TRBD1 (6 bases). V dropped 1 base and J dropped 4 bases, with 19 bases sitting between them. CDR1 and CDR2 from the germline V gene are SGHTA and FQGNSA. The CDR3 consists of 17 residues. DNA for the CDR3: TGTGCCAGCAGCTTAGGGACAGCTGCCGTATCTATCTATGGCTACACCTTC. This codes for CASSLGTAAVSIYGYTF.

This clonotype was counted a few times. This rearrangement joins TRBV25-1 to TRBJ1-1; 7 positions agree with TRBD1. The J segment lost 4 bases and the V segment lost 4 bases, leaving 6 bases of the junction unmatched. There are 14 residues in the CDR3. Germline V CDR1 and CDR2: MGHDK, SYGVNS. The chain's CDR3 is CASSGRGRGTEAFF. CDR3 coding DNA: TGTGCCAGCAGTGGTAGGGGGCGCGGCACTGAAGCTTTCTTT.

A remark on this clonotype: A much bigger clone sits one base away, suggesting this may be a read error. The CDR3 coding sequence is TGTGTCAGCAAACCGGGGACAGGGGTGGCAGGAAACACCATATATTTT. Protein: CVSKPGTGVAGNTIYF. This rearrangement joins TRBV7-8 to TRBJ1-3, with TRBD1 matching over 10 bases. Germline V gene sequence: CDR1 SGHVS, CDR2 FQNEAQ. The CDR3 runs to 16 residues.

The chain links TRBV20-1 to TRBJ1-1; D gene uncertain. V gave up 6 bases and J gave up 5 bases, with 10 bases separating them. This CDR3 region has 11 residues. Germline assignment: CDR1 DFQATT and CDR2 SNEGSKA (reference sequence). The CDR3 coding sequence is TGCAGTGCCACCACGTATACTGAAGCTTTCTTT. It encodes CSATTYTEAFF.

This CDR3 reads CASNSGQGYNEQFF. The CDR3 DNA follows: TGTGCCAGCAACTCGGGACAGGGGTACAATGAGCAGTTCTTC. The rearrangement joins TRBV11-3 to TRBJ2-1; 10 nucleotides line up with TRBD1. Germline CDR1 SGHNT, CDR2 YENEEA. V was pared by 7 bases and J by 4 bases, with 4 bases of the junction left unmatched. This CDR3 contains 14 residues. Based on the CDR3 plus reference TRBV11-3 and TRBJ2-1, the full variable domain is EAGVVQSPRYKIIEKKQPVAFWCNPISGHNTLYWYLQNLGQGPELLIRYENEEAVDDSQLPKDRFSAERLKGVDSTLKIQPAELGDSAVYLCASNSGQGYNEQFFGPGTRLTVL.

This clonotype has at least ten counts. This chain uses TRBV28 with TRBJ1-5, with D uncertain. CDR3 length: 16 residues. V lost 2 bases and J 3 bases, leaving 14 bases between the germline ends. CDR1 and CDR2 (germline): MDHEN, SYDVKM. The CDR3 coding sequence is TGTGCCAGCAGTTTACCCTACAGCGTATCCAATCAGCCCCAGCATTTT. As protein: CASSLPYSVSNQPQHF.